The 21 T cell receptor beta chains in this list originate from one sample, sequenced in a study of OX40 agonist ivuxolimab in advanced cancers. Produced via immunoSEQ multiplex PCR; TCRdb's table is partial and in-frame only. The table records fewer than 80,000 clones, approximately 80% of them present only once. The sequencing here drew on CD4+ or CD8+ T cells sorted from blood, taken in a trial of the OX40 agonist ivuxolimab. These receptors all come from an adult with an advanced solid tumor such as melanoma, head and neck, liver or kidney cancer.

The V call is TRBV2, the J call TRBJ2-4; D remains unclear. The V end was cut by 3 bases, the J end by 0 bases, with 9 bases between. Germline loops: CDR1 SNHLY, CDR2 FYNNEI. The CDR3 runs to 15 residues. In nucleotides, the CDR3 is TGTGCCAGCAGTGAGAGTGGGGTAGCCAAAAACATTCAGTACTTC. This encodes CASSESGVAKNIQYF.

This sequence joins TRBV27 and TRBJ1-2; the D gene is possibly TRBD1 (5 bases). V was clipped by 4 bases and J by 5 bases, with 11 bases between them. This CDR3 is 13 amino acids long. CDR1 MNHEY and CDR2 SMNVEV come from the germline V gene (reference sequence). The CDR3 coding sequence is TGTGCCAGCAGTTATTCTGGGGCTTATGGCTACACCTTC. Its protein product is CASSYSGAYGYTF.

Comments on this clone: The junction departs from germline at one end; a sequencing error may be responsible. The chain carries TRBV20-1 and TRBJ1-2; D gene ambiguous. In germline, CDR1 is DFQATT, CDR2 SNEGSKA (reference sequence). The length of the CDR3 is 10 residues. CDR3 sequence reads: CSARDRRVHF. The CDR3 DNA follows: TGCAGTGCTAGAGATCGGAGGGTTCACTTC.

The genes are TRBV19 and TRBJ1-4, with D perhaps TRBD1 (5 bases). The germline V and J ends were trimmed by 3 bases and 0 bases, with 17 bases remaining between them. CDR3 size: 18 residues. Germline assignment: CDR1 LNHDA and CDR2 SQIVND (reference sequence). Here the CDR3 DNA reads TGTGCCAGTAGTATCGGCATCCGGGGCTTAGCAACTAATGAAAAACTGTTTTTT. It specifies CASSIGIRGLATNEKLFF.

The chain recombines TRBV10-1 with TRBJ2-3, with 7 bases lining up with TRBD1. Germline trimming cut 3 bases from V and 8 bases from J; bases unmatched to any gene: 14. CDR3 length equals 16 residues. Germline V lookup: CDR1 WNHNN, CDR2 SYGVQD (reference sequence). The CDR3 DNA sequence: TGCGCCAGCAGTGAAGTGGGACAGCCCTCCATCAGTACGCAGTATTTT. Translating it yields CASSEVGQPSISTQYF.

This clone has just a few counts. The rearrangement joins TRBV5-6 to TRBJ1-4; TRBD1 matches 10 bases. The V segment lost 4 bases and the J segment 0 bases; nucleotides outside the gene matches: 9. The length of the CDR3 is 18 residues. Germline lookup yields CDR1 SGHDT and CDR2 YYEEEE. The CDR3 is CASSEGTGEFATNEKLFF. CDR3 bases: TGTGCCAGCAGCGAGGGGACAGGGGAATTTGCAACTAATGAAAAACTGTTTTTT.

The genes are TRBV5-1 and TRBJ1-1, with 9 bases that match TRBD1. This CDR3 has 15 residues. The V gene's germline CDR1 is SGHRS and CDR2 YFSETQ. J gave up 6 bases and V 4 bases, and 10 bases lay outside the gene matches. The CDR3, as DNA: TGCGCCAGCAGCCCAAGTACAGGGGGCTTATCTGAAGCTTTCTTT. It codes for CASSPSTGGLSEAFF.

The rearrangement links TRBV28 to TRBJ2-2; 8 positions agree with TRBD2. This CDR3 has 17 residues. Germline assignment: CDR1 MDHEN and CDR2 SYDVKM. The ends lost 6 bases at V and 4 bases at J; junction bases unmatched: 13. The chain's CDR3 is CASSPSWGGGPTGELFF. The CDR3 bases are TGTGCCAGCAGCCCCTCGTGGGGCGGGGGGCCCACCGGGGAGCTGTTTTTT.

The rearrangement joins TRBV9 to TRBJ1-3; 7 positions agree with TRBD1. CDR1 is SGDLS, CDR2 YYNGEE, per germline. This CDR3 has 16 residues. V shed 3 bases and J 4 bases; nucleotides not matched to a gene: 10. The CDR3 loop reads CASSENPQGVGNTIYF. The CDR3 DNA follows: TGTGCCAGCAGCGAAAACCCCCAGGGGGTCGGAAACACCATATATTTT.

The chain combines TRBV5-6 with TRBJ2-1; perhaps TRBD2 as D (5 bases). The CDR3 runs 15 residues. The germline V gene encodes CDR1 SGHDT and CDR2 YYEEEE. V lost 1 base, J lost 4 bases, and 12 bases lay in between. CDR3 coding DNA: TGTGCCAGCAGCTTGAGGAGACTACCGTACAATGAGCAGTTCTTC. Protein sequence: CASSLRRLPYNEQFF. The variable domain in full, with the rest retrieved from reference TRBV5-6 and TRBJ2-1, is DAGVTQSPTHLIKTRGQQVTLRCSPKSGHDTVSWYQQALGQGPQFIFQYYEEEERQRGNFPDRFSGHQFPNYSSELNVNALLLGDSALYLCASSLRRLPYNEQFFGPGTRLTVL.

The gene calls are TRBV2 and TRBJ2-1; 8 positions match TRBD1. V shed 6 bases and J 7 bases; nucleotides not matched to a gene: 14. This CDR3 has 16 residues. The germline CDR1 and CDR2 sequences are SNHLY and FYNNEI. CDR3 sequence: CASSSRTTGVLNEQFF. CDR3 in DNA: TGTGCCAGCAGCTCCAGAACGACAGGGGTCCTGAATGAGCAGTTCTTC.

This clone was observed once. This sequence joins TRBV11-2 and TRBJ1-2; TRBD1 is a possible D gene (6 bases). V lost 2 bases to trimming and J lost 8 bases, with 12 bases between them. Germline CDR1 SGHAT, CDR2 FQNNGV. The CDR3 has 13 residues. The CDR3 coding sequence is TGTGCCAGCAGCTTACTGGGGGCAGGGGGCTACACCTTC. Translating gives CASSLLGAGGYTF. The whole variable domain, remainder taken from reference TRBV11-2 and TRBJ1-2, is EAGVAQSPRYKIIEKRQSVAFWCNPISGHATLYWYQQILGQGPKLLIQFQNNGVVDDSQLPKDRFSAERLKGVDSTLKIQPAKLEDSAVYLCASSLLGAGGYTFGSGTRLTVV.

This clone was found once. CDR3 sequence (DNA): TGTGCCAGCAGCGCGACTAGCGGGAGCTATGAGCAGTTCTTC. Its translation: CASSATSGSYEQFF. The rearrangement uses TRBV6-4 and TRBJ2-1; 12 positions match TRBD2. Germline loops: CDR1 MRHNA, CDR2 SNTAGT. V shed 6 bases, J shed 8 bases, and the junction held 5 bases outside the gene matches. The length of the CDR3 is 14 residues.

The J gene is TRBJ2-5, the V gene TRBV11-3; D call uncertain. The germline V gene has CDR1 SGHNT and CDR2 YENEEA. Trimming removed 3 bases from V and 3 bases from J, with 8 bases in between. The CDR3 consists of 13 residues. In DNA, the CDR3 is TGTGCCAGCAGCTTGGGCGTCAAAGAGACCCAGTACTTC. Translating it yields CASSLGVKETQYF.

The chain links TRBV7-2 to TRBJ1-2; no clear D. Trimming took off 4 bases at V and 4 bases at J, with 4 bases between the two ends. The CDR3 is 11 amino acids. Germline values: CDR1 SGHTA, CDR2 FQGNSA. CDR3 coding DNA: TGTGCCAGCAGCTCAACCTATGGCTACACCTTC. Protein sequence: CASSSTYGYTF. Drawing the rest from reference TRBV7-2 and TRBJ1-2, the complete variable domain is GAGVSQSPSNKVTEKGKDVELRCDPISGHTALYWYRQSLGQGLEFLIYFQGNSAPDKSGLPSDRFSAERTGGSVSTLTIQRTQQEDSAVYLCASSSTYGYTFGSGTRLTVV.

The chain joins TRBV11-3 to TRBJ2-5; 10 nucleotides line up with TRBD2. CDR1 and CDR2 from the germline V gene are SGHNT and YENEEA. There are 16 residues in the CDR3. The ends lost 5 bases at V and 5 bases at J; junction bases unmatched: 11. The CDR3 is CASSRISSGGQETQYF. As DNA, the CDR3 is TGTGCCAGCAGCCGGATCTCTAGCGGGGGCCAGGAGACCCAGTACTTC.

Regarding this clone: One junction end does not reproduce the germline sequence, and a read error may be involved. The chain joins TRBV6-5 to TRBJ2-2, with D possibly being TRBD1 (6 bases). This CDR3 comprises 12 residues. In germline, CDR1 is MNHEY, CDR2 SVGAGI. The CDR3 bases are TGTGCCGGCAGTCCCGGACAGCTGGAGCTGTTTTTT. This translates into CAGSPGQLELFF.

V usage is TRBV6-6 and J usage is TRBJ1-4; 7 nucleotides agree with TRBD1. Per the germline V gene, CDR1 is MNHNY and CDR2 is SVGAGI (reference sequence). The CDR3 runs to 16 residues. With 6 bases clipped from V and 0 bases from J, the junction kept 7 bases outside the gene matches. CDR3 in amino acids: CASSPDRQTTNEKLFF. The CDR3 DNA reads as TGTGCCAGCAGCCCGGACAGGCAAACAACTAATGAAAAACTGTTTTTT.

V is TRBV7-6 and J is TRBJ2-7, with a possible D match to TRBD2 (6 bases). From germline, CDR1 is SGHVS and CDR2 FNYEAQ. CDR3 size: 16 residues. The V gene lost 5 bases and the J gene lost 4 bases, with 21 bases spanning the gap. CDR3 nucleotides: TGTGCCAGCAGCCATGAGACGACCTCGACTAGTTACGAGCAGTACTTC. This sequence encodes CASSHETTSTSYEQYF.

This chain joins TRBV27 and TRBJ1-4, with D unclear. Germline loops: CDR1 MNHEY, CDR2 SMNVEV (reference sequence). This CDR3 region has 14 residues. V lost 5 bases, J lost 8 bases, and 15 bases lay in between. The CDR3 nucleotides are TGTGCCAGCAGTCTGATTATAGGCGAGGAAAAACTGTTTTTT. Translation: CASSLIIGEEKLFF.

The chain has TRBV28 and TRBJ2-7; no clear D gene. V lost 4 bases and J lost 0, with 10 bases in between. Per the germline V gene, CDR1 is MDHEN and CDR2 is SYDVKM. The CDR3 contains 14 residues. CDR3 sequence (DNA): TGTGCCAGCAGTTGGTTGTACGGCTCCTACGAGCAGTACTTC. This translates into CASSWLYGSYEQYF.